Shown below are 21 T cell receptor beta chains from a single sample sequenced in a study of spatial heterogeneity in lung cancer. No cognate antigen is known for these TCRs. General observations from the study: The number of expanded tumor alpha and beta chains correlated with mutation number.

Stated time point: sample taken at primary tumor resection. One entry per CDR3 protein, called by TCRdb with MiXCR from the 5' RACE reads. Of approximately 94,000 distinct CDR3 sequences detected, approximately 4.7% appear once; the ten largest clones hold 21%. This material consisted of lung tumor tissue, taken at surgery. The receptors come from a male donor with early-stage non-small cell lung cancer.

The table lists this clonotype with many counts. The chain links TRBV7-2 to TRBJ2-7; D is uncertain. This CDR3 has 15 amino acids. CDR1 and CDR2 (germline): SGHTA, FQGNSA. Trimming took off 3 bases at V and 0 bases at J, with 12 bases between the two ends. Written as DNA, the CDR3 is TGTGCCAGCAGCTTCGGATCTAGTCTCTCCTACGAGCAGTACTTC. The encoded protein is CASSFGSSLSYEQYF.

The V and J genes are TRBV12-3 or TRBV12-4 and TRBJ2-7; D may be TRBD2 (5 bases). The CDR3 is 15 amino acids. V lost 6 bases to trimming and J lost 1 base, with 16 bases between them. CDR3 DNA: TGTGCCAGCAGCGTCCGTGCGGGCCCTTCCTACGAGCAGTACTTC. Its translation is CASSVRAGPSYEQYF.

This clonotype came up many times. The rearrangement links TRBV20-1 to TRBJ2-4; either TRBD1 or TRBD2 may fit D (5 bases each). V lost 6 bases to trimming and J lost 6 bases, with 15 bases between them. The CDR3 spans 13 residues. The germline V gene encodes CDR1 DFQATT and CDR2 SNEGSKA (reference sequence). The CDR3 coding sequence is TGCAGTGCCCCCCGGGACGGCGCAAACATTCAGTACTTC. Translating gives CSAPRDGANIQYF.

This clonotype has a count of ten or more. V is TRBV5-1 and J is TRBJ2-3; 9 nucleotides match TRBD1. CDR3 length: 15 amino acids. The J segment lost 8 bases and the V segment lost 1 base, leaving 8 bases of the junction unmatched. CDR1 and CDR2 from the germline V gene are SGHRS and YFSETQ. CDR3 DNA sequence: TGCGCCAGCAGCTTGAGGGACAGGGCCCTGGGTACGCAGTATTTT. Protein sequence: CASSLRDRALGTQYF.

This sequence joins TRBV28 and TRBJ1-5; D not resolved. V lost 0 bases and J 4 bases, leaving 10 bases between the germline ends. The CDR3 sequence is 15 residues long. The V gene's germline CDR1 is MDHEN and CDR2 SYDVKM. In nucleotides, the CDR3 is TGTGCCAGCAGTTTATGGGCCCCCCAAAATCAGCCCCAGCATTTT. Protein sequence: CASSLWAPQNQPQHF.

This clonotype was picked up a small number of times. J is TRBJ1-1 and V is TRBV7-2; D gene ambiguous. Germline loops: CDR1 SGHTA, CDR2 FQGNSA. The CDR3 sequence is 13 residues long. Trimming left V 4 bases short and J 2 bases short, with 8 bases between. This CDR3 reads CASSYHDNTEAFF. The DNA for the CDR3 is TGTGCCAGCAGCTACCACGACAACACTGAAGCTTTCTTT.

This clonotype came up a few times. The genes are TRBV5-1 and TRBJ2-7, with TRBD1 matching over 9 bases. The J segment lost 6 bases and the V segment lost 4 bases, leaving 8 bases of the junction unmatched. Germline loops: CDR1 SGHRS, CDR2 YFSETQ. This CDR3 contains 14 residues. CDR3 nucleotide sequence: TGCGCCAGCAGCATAGGACAGGGGACGCTCGAGCAGTACTTC. It codes for CASSIGQGTLEQYF. The variable domain in full, completed from reference TRBV5-1 and TRBJ2-7, reads KAGVTQTPRYLIKTRGQQVTLSCSPISGHRSVSWYQQTPGQGLQFLFEYFSETQRNKGNFPGRFSGRQFSNSRSEMNVSTLELGDSALYLCASSIGQGTLEQYFGPGTRLTVT.

At least ten counts were recorded for this clonotype. The V call is TRBV10-3, the J call TRBJ1-6, with unresolved D. Germline lookup yields CDR1 ENHRY and CDR2 SYGVKD. Trimming left V 7 bases short and J 12 bases short, with 10 bases between. CDR3 length: 11 residues. CDR3 coding DNA: TGTGCCATCAAGGGCCCCGGACCCCTCCACTTT. This sequence encodes CAIKGPGPLHF.

This clonotype was counted many times. The V gene is TRBV4-1, the J gene TRBJ1-2; D is unclear. Trimming removed 2 bases at V and 5 bases at J, with 9 bases between. The CDR3 runs 13 residues. Germline V CDR1 and CDR2: MGHRA, YSYEKL. DNA of the CDR3: TGCGCCAGCAGCCAAACCCCCAATTATGGCTACACCTTC. This sequence encodes CASSQTPNYGYTF.

At least ten counts were recorded for this clonotype. The J gene is TRBJ1-1, the V gene TRBV7-9; no definite D call. The V end lost 3 bases, the J end lost 8 bases, and 4 bases lay between the germline ends. This CDR3 contains 10 residues. The germline V gene encodes CDR1 SEHNR and CDR2 FQNEAQ (reference sequence). CDR3 in amino acids: CASSFGEAFF. For the CDR3, the DNA is TGTGCCAGCAGCTTTGGGGAAGCTTTCTTT.

This sequence joins TRBV6-4 and TRBJ2-3; 7 bases align to TRBD1. The CDR3 is 15 amino acids. Unmatched junction bases numbered 6, after V lost 5 bases and J lost 1 base. The germline V gene encodes CDR1 MRHNA and CDR2 SNTAGT. CDR3 residues: CASSTNGQGTDTQYF. The CDR3 DNA reads as TGTGCCAGCAGTACGAACGGACAGGGCACAGATACGCAGTATTTT.

This clonotype was observed at least ten times. The chain links TRBV15 to TRBJ2-3, with D tentatively TRBD2 (6 bases). The germline V gene encodes CDR1 LNHNV and CDR2 YYDKDF (reference sequence). Trimming removed 5 bases at V and 0 bases at J, with 12 bases between. CDR3 size: 15 residues. CDR3: CATSAGGSSTDTQYF. Here the CDR3 DNA reads TGTGCCACCAGCGCCGGGGGTTCTAGCACAGATACGCAGTATTTT.

The table lists this clonotype with many counts. J is TRBJ1-1 and V is TRBV27; D call uncertain. Germline loops: CDR1 MNHEY, CDR2 SMNVEV (reference sequence). This CDR3 has 15 residues. Trimming removed 0 bases from V and 4 bases from J, with 12 bases in between. The CDR3 nucleotides read TGTGCCAGCAGTTTATCCGGCGGCAGCTTCACTGAAGCTTTCTTT. Its protein is CASSLSGGSFTEAFF.

This clonotype has a count of ten or more. The chain recombines TRBV4-1 with TRBJ2-2, with 9 bases aligning to TRBD1. CDR1 and CDR2 (germline): MGHRA, YSYEKL. The CDR3 is 17 amino acids. Unmatched junction bases numbered 11, after V lost 6 bases and J lost 3 bases. The CDR3 DNA reads TGCGCCAGCAGTTATCCGGGACAGGGTCGGTACACCGGGGAGCTGTTTTTT. As protein: CASSYPGQGRYTGELFF.

In its sample, this clonotype was seen many times. The rearrangement joins TRBV19 to TRBJ2-1; perhaps TRBD2 as D (6 bases). The V and J ends lost 9 bases and 6 bases respectively, with 15 bases between them. The CDR3 sequence is 13 residues long. Germline CDR1 and CDR2: LNHDA and SQIVND (reference sequence). CDR3 in DNA: TGTGCCAGCTTAGCGGTGGGGGTCAATGAGCAGTTCTTC. Protein: CASLAVGVNEQFF.

This sequence joins TRBV5-4 and TRBJ2-2; 9 bases align to TRBD1. The CDR3 sequence is 18 residues long. Germline CDR1 and CDR2: SGHNT and YYREEE (reference sequence). V lost 4 bases and J lost 6; bases outside the gene matches: 16. The CDR3 spells CASSPTVGGQGKSGELFF. For the CDR3, the DNA is TGTGCCAGCAGCCCAACGGTTGGGGGACAGGGAAAATCCGGGGAGCTGTTTTTT. Based on the CDR3 plus reference TRBV5-4 and TRBJ2-2, the full variable domain is ETGVTQSPTHLIKTRGQQVTLRCSSQSGHNTVSWYQQALGQGPQFIFQYYREEENGRGNFPPRFSGLQFPNYSSELNVNALELDDSALYLCASSPTVGGQGKSGELFFGEGSRLTVL.

The V call is TRBV30, the J call TRBJ2-7, with D perhaps TRBD2 (5 bases). V lost 2 bases to trimming and J lost 2 bases, with 7 bases between them. Germline V lookup: CDR1 GTSNPN, CDR2 SVGIG (reference sequence). This CDR3 is built from 12 residues. The CDR3 nucleotides are TGTGCCTGGAGTATCGGGACCTACGAGCAGTACTTC. Protein: CAWSIGTYEQYF.

This clonotype was picked up many times. This chain links TRBV11-2 with TRBJ2-1; the D call may be TRBD1 or TRBD2 (5 bases each). This CDR3 contains 16 residues. Germline assignment: CDR1 SGHAT and CDR2 FQNNGV. V lost 2 bases, J lost 8 bases, and 19 bases lay in between. The CDR3 region has the DNA TGTGCCAGCAGCTTAAGGCGACAGATACTAGAGGATGAGCAGTTCTTC. Amino acids: CASSLRRQILEDEQFF.

The chain carries TRBV28 and TRBJ2-7; 9 bases are a match to TRBD1. Germline V gene sequence: CDR1 MDHEN, CDR2 SYDVKM. The V segment lost 2 bases and the J segment 4 bases; nucleotides outside the gene matches: 3. The CDR3 covers 14 residues. CDR3 DNA: TGTGCCAGCAGTTTACGGGACAGGGAGTACGAGCAGTACTTC. The encoded protein is CASSLRDREYEQYF.

This clonotype has more than one count but fewer than ten. The rearrangement links TRBV4-1 to TRBJ2-5, with a possible D match to TRBD2 (5 bases). CDR1 MGHRA and CDR2 YSYEKL come from the germline V gene. V lost 4 bases to trimming and J lost 2 bases, with 11 bases between them. The CDR3 length is 14 residues. CDR3 DNA sequence: TGCGCCAGCAGCCTTTTTGAGGGACAAGAGACCCAGTACTTC. Translated: CASSLFEGQETQYF.

This clonotype was seen only a few times. The V gene is TRBV7-6, the J gene TRBJ2-7; the D is unclear. V was cut by 1 base and J by 2 bases, with 18 bases left in between. The germline V gene has CDR1 SGHVS and CDR2 FNYEAQ. The CDR3 sequence is 17 residues long. CDR3 DNA sequence: TGTGCCAGCAGCTTAGTCCCCCCCCAGGTCGCTCCCTACGAGCAGTACTTC. It encodes CASSLVPPQVAPYEQYF.